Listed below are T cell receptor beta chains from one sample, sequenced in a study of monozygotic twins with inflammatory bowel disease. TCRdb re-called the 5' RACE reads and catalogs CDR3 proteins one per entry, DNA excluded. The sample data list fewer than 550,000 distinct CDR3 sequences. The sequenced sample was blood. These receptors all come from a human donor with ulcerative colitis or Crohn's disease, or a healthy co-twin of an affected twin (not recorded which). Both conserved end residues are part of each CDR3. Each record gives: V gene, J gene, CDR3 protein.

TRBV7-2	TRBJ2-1	CASSPTGATNYNEQFF
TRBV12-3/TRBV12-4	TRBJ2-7	CASSLFPYEQYF
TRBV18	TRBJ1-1	CASSPQGMNTEASF
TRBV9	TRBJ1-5	CASSVDLGGQPQHF
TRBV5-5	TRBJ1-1	CASSFQNTEAFF
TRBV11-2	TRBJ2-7	CASSLVGSGRASLDEQYF
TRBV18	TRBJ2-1	CASSEGLPGVNEQFF
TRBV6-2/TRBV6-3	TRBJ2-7	CASSYGFSYEQYF
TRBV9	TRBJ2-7	CASSVSGGRVYEQYF
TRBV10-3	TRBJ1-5	CAISEISGTGFQPQHF
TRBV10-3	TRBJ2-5	CAISIGGQETQYF
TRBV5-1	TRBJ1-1	CASSLDPGVNTEAFF
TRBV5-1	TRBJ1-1	CASSGQSGPEAFF
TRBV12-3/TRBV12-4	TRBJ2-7	CASSPAGLAGGLGKQYF
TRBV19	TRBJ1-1	CASSILGQGGPEAFF
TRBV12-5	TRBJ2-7	CASGLVRGSGGRYEQYF
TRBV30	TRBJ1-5	CAWSDRLNQPQHF
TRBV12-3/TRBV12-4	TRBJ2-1	CASLGDIEQFF
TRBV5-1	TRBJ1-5	CASSLDDWSNQPQHF
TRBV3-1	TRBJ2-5	CASSQVGSGAYQETQYF
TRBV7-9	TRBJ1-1	CASSQPGPTFF
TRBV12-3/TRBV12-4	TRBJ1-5	CASSRGQPQHF
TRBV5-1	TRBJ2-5	CASSSGLAGETQYF
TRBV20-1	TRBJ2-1	CSAIGQGRYNEQFF
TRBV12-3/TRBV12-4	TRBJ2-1	CASSLGTYLTGGAGGPNEQFF
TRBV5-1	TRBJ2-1	CASSLDAGEQFF
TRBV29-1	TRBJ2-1	CSARDGQAYNEQFF
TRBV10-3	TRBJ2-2	CAISEGQIYTGELFF
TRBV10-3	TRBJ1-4	CASGSLEKLFF
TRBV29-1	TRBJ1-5	CSVGDDNQPQHF
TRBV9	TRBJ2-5	CASSVGTSVGETQYF
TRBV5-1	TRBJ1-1	CASSLVGEGTEAFF
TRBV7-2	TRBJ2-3	CASSLRSTSTDTQYF
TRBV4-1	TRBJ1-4	CASSQNSALATNEKLFF
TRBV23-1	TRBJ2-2	CASSQSAGPNTGELFF
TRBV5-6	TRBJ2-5	CASSLGTGSQETQYF
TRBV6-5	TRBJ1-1	CASSKPGGTEAFF
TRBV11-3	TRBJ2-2	CASNLNPGKSTGELFF
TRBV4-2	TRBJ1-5	CASSQVIYSNQPQHF
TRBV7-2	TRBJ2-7	CASSIAFSYEQYF
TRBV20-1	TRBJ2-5	CSAVFRAQETQYF
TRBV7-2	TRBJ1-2	CASSLLGQNYGYTF
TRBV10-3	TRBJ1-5	CAISDGGNQPQHF
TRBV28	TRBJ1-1	CASSLGGGGNTEAFF
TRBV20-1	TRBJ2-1	CSASGESSYNEQFF
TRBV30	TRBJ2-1	CAWSVKEWTSGRQSSYNEQFF
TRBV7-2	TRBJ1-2	CASSPTPDRFYGYTF
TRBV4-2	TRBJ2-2	CASSQEGWGRANTGELFF
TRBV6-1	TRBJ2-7	CASSLDRGGSYEQYF
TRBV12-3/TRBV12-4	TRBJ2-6	CASSLQQFPSGANVLTF
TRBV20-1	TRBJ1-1	CSAFTGTGGIF
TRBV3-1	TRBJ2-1	CASSPEEGNEQFF